These 10 T cell receptor beta chains were sequenced from one sample in a study of T cells and copy number aberrations in small-cell lung cancer. Sequenced by immunoSEQ multiplex PCR; TCRdb stores in-frame clones only, minus some. The sample consists of 6,000 to 7,500 clones, roughly four fifths of them appearing once. The sequencing input was normal tissue next to the tumor. These receptors were collected from a woman in her forties or fifties with small cell lung cancer.

The rearrangement joins TRBV2 to TRBJ2-2, with 10 bases that match TRBD2. The V and J ends lost 1 base and 8 bases, in that order; junction bases with no gene match: 4. Per the germline V gene, CDR1 is SNHLY and CDR2 is FYNNEI. The CDR3 has 15 residues. CDR3 nucleotide sequence: TGTGCCAGCAGTGAAGGGCTAGCGGGGGCGGGGGAGCTGTTTTTT. Encoded protein: CASSEGLAGAGELFF.

V usage is TRBV29-1 and J usage is TRBJ1-1; D uncertain. The CDR3 is 14 residues long. Trimming took off 7 bases at V and 7 bases at J, with 22 bases between the two ends. Germline V CDR1 and CDR2: SQVTM, ANQGSEA. CDR3: CSGWDVGDRVEAFF. CDR3 bases: TGCAGCGGGTGGGATGTGGGTGATAGAGTTGAAGCTTTCTTT.

V is TRBV2 and J is TRBJ2-7; TRBD1 aligns across 8 bases. Losses at the gene ends were 3 bases for V and 3 bases for J; bases not matched to a gene: 1. The CDR3 runs to 13 residues. Germline assignment: CDR1 SNHLY and CDR2 FYNNEI. The DNA for the CDR3 is TGTGCCAGCAGTGACAGGGGGCTCTACGAGCAGTACTTC. It yields the protein CASSDRGLYEQYF. The complete variable domain, with remaining parts taken from reference TRBV2 and TRBJ2-7, reads EPEVTQTPSHQVTQMGQEVILRCVPISNHLYFYWYRQILGQKVEFLVSFYNNEISEKSEIFDDQFSVERPDGSNFTLKIRSTKLEDSAMYFCASSDRGLYEQYFGPGTRLTVT.

V gene TRBV11-2 combines with J gene TRBJ2-2, with no clear D. CDR3 size: 13 residues. The V gene's germline CDR1 is SGHAT and CDR2 FQNNGV. The V end was cut by 3 bases, the J end by 6 bases, with 8 bases between. In DNA form, the CDR3 reads TGTGCCAGCAGCTTCGGTGGTTCCGGGGAGCTGTTTTTT. Its translation is CASSFGGSGELFF. Based on the CDR3 plus reference TRBV11-2 and TRBJ2-2, the full variable domain is EAGVAQSPRYKIIEKRQSVAFWCNPISGHATLYWYQQILGQGPKLLIQFQNNGVVDDSQLPKDRFSAERLKGVDSTLKIQPAKLEDSAVYLCASSFGGSGELFFGEGSRLTVL.

The gene calls are TRBV6-4 and TRBJ1-1; D is unclear. Trimming cost V 6 bases and J 0 bases, with 8 bases left between them. The germline V gene has CDR1 MRHNA and CDR2 SNTAGT. The CDR3 is 13 amino acids. The CDR3 reads CASRQTVNTEAFF. CDR3 coding DNA: TGTGCCAGCAGACAAACAGTGAACACTGAAGCTTTCTTT.

By its share, this clone is large (0.1 to 1%). V usage is TRBV9 and J usage is TRBJ2-5; 7 nucleotides match TRBD2. Per germline, CDR1 SGDLS and CDR2 YYNGEE. The CDR3 is 14 residues long. Trimming removed 2 bases from V and 5 bases from J; junction bases left unmatched: 6. In DNA form, the CDR3 reads TGTGCCAGCAGCGTTTGGGGGGGTGGGGAGACCCAGTACTTC. Encoded protein: CASSVWGGGETQYF.

As concerns this clone: An end of the junction does not agree with germline; a read error may underlie this. This rearrangement joins TRBV11-3 to TRBJ2-1; possibly TRBD2 for D (7 bases). The CDR3 consists of 15 residues. The germline gives CDR1 SGHNT, CDR2 YENEEA. The CDR3 coding sequence is TGTGCCAGCAGCTTAGGTGGCAGCGGGGACAATAAGCAGTTCTTC. Protein product: CASSLGGSGDNKQFF.

The chain uses TRBV15 and TRBJ2-3; 9 bases fit TRBD2. The CDR3 extends over 22 amino acids. Germline assignment: CDR1 LNHNV and CDR2 YYDKDF (reference sequence). With V trimmed by 0 bases and J by 2 bases, 21 bases remained unmatched. DNA of the CDR3: TGTGCCACCAGCAGAGATTCAACGGGGACTAGCAAGTTAAAGACCGACACAGATACGCAGTATTTT. Protein: CATSRDSTGTSKLKTDTDTQYF.

This clone was observed a few times. The rearrangement joins TRBV19 to TRBJ1-4; D gene uncertain. Germline CDR1 reads LNHDA; CDR2 reads SQIVND (reference sequence). The ends were cut back, 4 bases at V and 0 bases at J, with 12 bases in the middle. This CDR3 is built from 16 residues. The CDR3 sequence is CASSTVARATNEKLFF. The CDR3 coding sequence is TGTGCCAGTAGTACCGTTGCGAGGGCAACTAATGAAAAACTGTTTTTT.

This clone was counted only a few times. The chain uses TRBV5-6 and TRBJ1-5; no firm D call. Germline-derived CDR1 and CDR2 are SGHDT and YYEEEE. The germline V and J ends were trimmed by 1 base and 3 bases, with 8 bases remaining between them. The CDR3 covers 14 residues. CDR3 coding DNA: TGTGCCAGCAGCTTGAGGAGGGCCAATCAGCCCCAGCATTTT. Its translation is CASSLRRANQPQHF.